These T cell receptor beta chains were read from a single sample in a study of cytomegalovirus exposure and HLA in healthy donors. Assay used: immunoSEQ multiplex PCR; TCRdb lists only in-frame clones, some missing. This sample's table reports 70,000 to 80,000 clones. Sequencing was performed on PBMCs. The receptors here all came from a man aged 35 to 55 in good health and CMV-seronegative. CDR3s include the opening cysteine and the closing phenylalanine or tryptophan. The order of the fields is J gene, V gene, D gene, CDR3 protein, CDR3 DNA. A D gene is named only where the DNA matches it firmly.

TRBJ2-3 | TRBV19 | . | CASSISRRAGAHVDTQYF | TGTGCCAGTAGTATATCTCGTCGGGCGGGGGCGCATGTAGATACGCAGTATTTT
TRBJ1-2 | TRBV19 | TRBD1 | CASRQPGQFDGYTF | TGTGCCAGTAGACAACCGGGACAGTTCGATGGCTACACCTTC
TRBJ2-1 | TRBV15 | . | CATSRDGGIEQFF | TGTGCCACCAGCAGAGATGGCGGTATTGAGCAGTTCTTC
TRBJ1-3 | TRBV7-9 | . | CASSLAQAGLSGNTIYF | TGTGCCAGCAGCTTAGCACAGGCCGGCCTCTCTGGAAACACCATATATTTT
TRBJ2-5 | TRBV7-8 | . | CASSLGPGQETQYF | TGTGCCAGCAGCTTAGGCCCAGGTCAAGAGACCCAGTACTTC
TRBJ2-7 | TRBV5-1 | TRBD1 | CASSLLGTGSSYEQYF | TGCGCCAGCAGCTTGCTCGGGACAGGGAGTTCCTACGAGCAGTACTTC
TRBJ1-5 | TRBV6-1 | . | CASSPTKSSNQPQHF | TGTGCCAGCAGCCCAACAAAGTCGAGCAATCAGCCCCAGCATTTT
TRBJ2-1 | TRBV10-3 | TRBD2 | CAISELAGVGQFF | TGTGCCATCAGTGAGCTAGCGGGGGTGGGGCAGTTCTTC
TRBJ2-1 | TRBV28 | . | CASSNSGTHYNEQFF | TGTGCCAGCAGTAATTCCGGGACACACTACAATGAGCAGTTCTTC
TRBJ2-1 | TRBV4-1 | TRBD2 | CASSHFFGTSAGGEQFF | TGCGCCAGCAGCCACTTTTTTGGGACTAGCGCGGGAGGGGAGCAGTTCTTC
TRBJ2-3 | TRBV10-3 | . | CAISESKDTQYF | TGTGCCATCAGTGAGTCTAAAGATACGCAGTATTTT
TRBJ2-1 | TRBV7-2 | . | CASSFKTGYNEQFF | TGTGCCAGCAGCTTTAAGACTGGATACAATGAGCAGTTCTTC
TRBJ2-5 | TRBV4-1 | . | CASSQGEGRRETQYF | TGCGCCAGCAGCCAAGGAGAGGGGAGGCGGGAGACCCAGTACTTC
TRBJ2-7 | TRBV4-2 | . | CASSQEHRVGYEQYF | TGTGCCAGCAGCCAAGAACACAGGGTGGGCTACGAGCAGTACTTC
TRBJ2-5 | TRBV13 | TRBD2 | CASSIQGLAGVKETQYF | TGTGCCAGCAGCATCCAAGGACTAGCGGGGGTAAAAGAGACCCAGTACTTC
TRBJ2-1 | TRBV7-8 | . | CASSLGTGYNEQFF | TGTGCCAGCAGCTTAGGGACGGGGTACAATGAGCAGTTCTTC
TRBJ2-3 | TRBV15 | TRBD2 | CATSPPWGGSTDTQYF | TGTGCCACCAGTCCACCGTGGGGGGGAAGCACAGATACGCAGTATTTT
TRBJ1-4 | TRBV9 | . | CASSPMGEGNEKLFF | TGTGCCAGCAGCCCTATGGGAGAGGGTAATGAAAAACTGTTTTTT
TRBJ1-5 | TRBV6-1 | . | CASSQGNQPQHF | TGTGCCAGCAGTCAGGGGAATCAGCCCCAGCATTTT
TRBJ1-5 | TRBV6-5 | TRBD1 | CASSRTGGGQPQHF | TGTGCCAGCAGTCGGACAGGGGGCGGGCAGCCCCAGCATTTT
TRBJ1-2 | TRBV19 | . | CASSTTTGDTAIDGYTF | TGTGCCAGTAGTACAACCACGGGAGATACGGCTATTGATGGCTACACCTTC
TRBJ2-7 | TRBV12-1 | . | CASSFIDSRDYEQYF | TGTGCCAGCAGCTTTATCGACTCCCGGGATTACGAGCAGTACTTC
TRBJ2-5 | TRBV6-1 | . | CASSEAQGGSETQYF | TGTGCCAGCAGTGAAGCACAGGGAGGGTCGGAGACCCAGTACTTC
TRBJ1-2 | TRBV4-1 | . | CASSQESLGYTF | TGCGCCAGCAGCCAAGAATCCCTCGGCTACACCTTC
TRBJ1-2 | TRBV11-1 | TRBD1 | CASSTDRDYGYTF | TGTGCCAGCAGCACGGACAGGGACTATGGCTACACCTTC
TRBJ2-1 | TRBV7-2 | . | CASSQNNEQFF | TGTGCCAGCAGTCAGAACAATGAGCAGTTCTTC
TRBJ1-1 | TRBV18 | . | CASSPGAGKSTEAFF | TGTGCCAGCTCACCAGGGGCAGGGAAGAGCACTGAAGCTTTCTTT
TRBJ2-7 | TRBV5-1 | TRBD1 | CASSSRTGANYEQYF | TGCGCCAGCAGCTCCCGGACAGGGGCAAACTACGAGCAGTACTTC
TRBJ1-1 | TRBV29-1 | . | CSGGGVEGRRGITEAFF | TGCAGCGGCGGGGGCGTGGAGGGGCGAAGGGGAATCACTGAAGCTTTCTTT
TRBJ2-1 | TRBV6-6 | TRBD2 | CASMTSGFYNEQFF | TGTGCCAGCATGACTAGCGGCTTCTACAATGAGCAGTTCTTC
TRBJ2-3 | TRBV29-1 | TRBD2 | CSVDGTSEATDTQYF | TGCAGCGTTGATGGTACTAGCGAGGCCACAGATACGCAGTATTTT
TRBJ1-5 | TRBV10-3 | . | CAISGGDPSNQPQHF | TGTGCCATCAGTGGGGGGGACCCTAGCAATCAGCCCCAGCATTTT
TRBJ1-2 | TRBV29-1 | . | CSVVEGGYGYTF | TGCAGCGTTGTCGAGGGTGGCTATGGCTACACCTTC
TRBJ2-1 | TRBV29-1 | TRBD1 | CSVARDRGYNEQFF | TGCAGCGTGGCCCGGGACAGGGGGTACAATGAGCAGTTCTTC
TRBJ2-7 | TRBV5-4 | TRBD1 | CASSFSPGTGNLREQYF | TGTGCCAGCAGTTTTAGTCCCGGGACAGGAAACCTCAGGGAGCAGTACTTC
TRBJ2-2 | TRBV5-6 | . | CASSSDINTGELFF | TGTGCCAGCAGCTCGGACATTAACACCGGGGAGCTGTTTTTT
TRBJ2-3 | TRBV5-1 | TRBD2 | CASSLRRAGGADTQYF | TGCGCCAGCAGCCTACGAAGAGCGGGGGGGGCAGATACGCAGTATTTT
TRBJ1-5 | TRBV7-9 | . | CASSWGGAGQPQHF | TGTGCCAGCAGCTGGGGGGGCGCGGGACAGCCCCAGCATTTT
TRBJ1-3 | TRBV7-8 | . | CASSPRQSGNTIYF | TGTGCCAGCAGCCCGAGGCAGTCTGGAAACACCATATATTTT
TRBJ2-5 | TRBV5-1 | . | CASSPGASGQETQYF | TGCGCCAGCAGTCCGGGGGCTAGCGGACAAGAGACCCAGTACTTC
TRBJ2-1 | TRBV5-4 | . | CASSPGLRGASSYNEQFF | TGTGCCAGCAGCCCGGGGTTACGGGGGGCCTCCTCCTACAATGAGCAGTTCTTC
TRBJ2-7 | TRBV5-4 | . | CASSSGIEQYF | TGTGCCAGCAGCTCAGGGATCGAGCAGTACTTC
TRBJ1-6 | TRBV2 | . | CASTMGHPNSPLHF | TGTGCCAGCACCATGGGGCACCCAAATTCACCCCTCCACTTT
TRBJ2-2 | TRBV27 | TRBD2 | CASSLLRGGWAGELFF | TGTGCCAGCAGTTTACTTCGCGGGGGGTGGGCCGGGGAGCTGTTTTTT
TRBJ1-2 | TRBV9 | . | CASSVAARALGGYTF | TGTGCCAGCAGCGTAGCTGCCAGGGCTTTGGGCGGCTACACCTTC